The source of this T cell receptor beta chain is a study of identical twins. This clonotype was counted at least ten times. Its target is unknown. Study observations and caveats: Weaker excess twin sharing was seen among beta out-of-frame sequences.

CDR3 length: 15 amino acids. With 1 base removed from V and 1 base from J, the gap between germline ends came to 10 bases. The germline V gene has CDR1 DFQATT and CDR2 SNEGSKA (reference sequence). TCRdb re-derived calls from the 5' RACE reads in MiXCR, one entry per CDR3 protein. The sample has some 320,000 distinct CDR3 sequences, roughly 12% seen once; the top ten hold roughly 7.8%. The sample was also reused in another study, on yellow fever vaccine responses in identical twins.

V and J are TRBV20-1 and TRBJ2-2; D remains ambiguous. The sample comprised CD8+ T cells sorted from blood. The receptor comes from a woman younger than 35 in good health. CDR3 loop: CSARGLGRNTGELFF. CDR3 DNA: TGCAGTGCTAGAGGGCTGGGCAGGAACACCGGGGAGCTGTTTTTT.